These 5 T cell receptor beta chains came from one sample sequenced in a study of blood T cell repertoires in COVID-19. TCRdb's table, derived via immunoSEQ multiplex PCR, lists solely in-frame clones and lacks some. Among about 340,000 clones listed, around 88% were seen once. The sequencing sample was made of peripheral blood. The origin of the receptors is a woman in her fifties or sixties with COVID-19, enrolled during active disease.

V usage is TRBV6-5 and J usage is TRBJ2-1; 10 bases agree with TRBD1. The CDR3 spans 13 residues. V shed 6 bases, J shed 6 bases, and the junction held 2 bases outside the gene matches. Germline-derived CDR1 and CDR2 are MNHEY and SVGAGI. CDR3 sequence reads: CASRGDRGNEQFF. CDR3 nucleotide sequence: TGTGCCAGCAGAGGGGACAGGGGCAATGAGCAGTTCTTC.

The chain joins TRBV3-1 (or the pseudogene TRBV3-2) to TRBJ1-1; D is unresolved. CDR1 is LGHDT and CDR2 is YNNKEL in the germline V gene (reference sequence). The CDR3 contains 12 residues. Deletions cut 1 base from V and 7 bases from J, with 7 bases between. CDR3 in amino acids: CASSQVGVEAFF. CDR3 bases: TGTGCCAGCAGCCAAGTAGGAGTTGAAGCTTTCTTT.

The chain links TRBV19 to TRBJ1-5, with D possibly TRBD1 on 6 matching bases. The CDR3 length is 17 residues. Germline V gene sequence: CDR1 LNHDA, CDR2 SQIVND (reference sequence). Deletions cut 8 bases from V and 7 bases from J, with 27 bases between. CDR3 coding DNA: TGTGCCAGTCGGGGAGGGGCCGGGGGGCGCGGTGGCCAGCCCCAGCATTTT. It encodes CASRGGAGGRGGQPQHF.

The rearrangement joins TRBV20-1 to TRBJ2-6, with 10 bases fitting TRBD2. V lost 3 bases to trimming and J lost 3 bases; unmatched junction nucleotides: 5. This CDR3 spans 16 amino acids. Germline CDR1 reads DFQATT; CDR2 reads SNEGSKA (reference sequence). The DNA of the CDR3 is TGCAGTGCTAGTCCCCTAGCGGGGGATGGGGCCAACGTCCTGACTTTC. Translating gives CSASPLAGDGANVLTF.

V and J are TRBV30 and TRBJ1-2, with TRBD1 matching over 10 bases. Germline CDR1 is GTSNPN and CDR2 is SVGIG (reference sequence). The CDR3 has 14 residues. J gave up 7 bases and V 3 bases, and 8 bases lay outside the gene matches. The CDR3 region is CAWRAGTGAGGYTF. As DNA, the CDR3 is TGTGCCTGGAGGGCCGGGACAGGGGCTGGTGGCTACACCTTC.